These 31 T cell receptor beta chains were sequenced from one sample in a study of blood T cell repertoires in COVID-19. Method: immunoSEQ multiplex PCR; TCRdb's copy keeps in-frame clones and lacks some. The sample lists 110,000 to 150,000 clones, 88% seen once, with 1.7% in the top ten. The sequencing sample was made of peripheral blood. The receptors stem from a woman between 50 and 59 years old with acute or convalescent COVID-19.

This clone was observed a single time. CDR3 loop: CASRSRAGPAYNEQFF. CDR3 DNA: TGTGCCAGCAGGAGCCGAGCGGGACCTGCTTACAATGAGCAGTTCTTC. The chain couples TRBV6-6 to TRBJ2-1; 7 bases line up with TRBD2. The CDR3 length is 16 residues. Trimming took 6 bases from V and 4 from J; bases not matched to a gene: 12. Germline V gene lookup returns CDR1 MNHNY and CDR2 SVGAGI (reference sequence).

The V and J genes are TRBV27 and TRBJ1-1, with 9 bases lining up with TRBD1. With 3 bases clipped from V and 4 bases from J, the junction kept 6 bases outside the gene matches. The length of the CDR3 is 15 residues. CDR1 and CDR2 (germline): MNHEY, SMNVEV (reference sequence). DNA of the CDR3: TGTGCCAGCAGTTTGGGACAGGGATGGGGCACTGAAGCTTTCTTT. Protein product: CASSLGQGWGTEAFF.

Only one count was recorded for this clone. J is TRBJ2-5 and V is TRBV12-3 or TRBV12-4; TRBD2 might be the D (6 bases). With 7 bases removed from V and 1 base from J, the gap between germline ends came to 10 bases. This CDR3 comprises 13 residues. The CDR3: CASTRLVQETQYF. The CDR3 nucleotides are TGTGCCAGCACCAGACTAGTCCAAGAGACCCAGTACTTC.

V gene TRBV9 combines with J gene TRBJ1-2; D remains ambiguous. This CDR3 region has 13 residues. Trimming cost V 3 bases and J 5 bases, with 11 bases left between them. Per the germline V gene, CDR1 is SGDLS and CDR2 is YYNGEE. The CDR3 DNA sequence: TGTGCCAGCAGCGCCCTTTCGGGGTATGGCTACACCTTC. This sequence encodes CASSALSGYGYTF.

This chain's CDR3 is CASSLGPPGQGTYEQYF. The DNA of the CDR3 is TGTGCCAGCAGCTTAGGCCCCCCGGGACAGGGGACCTACGAGCAGTACTTC. The rearrangement joins TRBV5-6 to TRBJ2-7; 10 bases fit TRBD1. Per the germline V gene, CDR1 is SGHDT and CDR2 is YYEEEE. CDR3 size: 17 residues. Germline trimming cut 2 bases from V and 2 bases from J; bases unmatched to any gene: 10. Looking up the rest from reference TRBV5-6 and TRBJ2-7 gives the full variable domain: DAGVTQSPTHLIKTRGQQVTLRCSPKSGHDTVSWYQQALGQGPQFIFQYYEEEERQRGNFPDRFSGHQFPNYSSELNVNALLLGDSALYLCASSLGPPGQGTYEQYFGPGTRLTVT.

J is TRBJ2-1 and V is TRBV9; 8 bases map to TRBD1. Trimming removed 2 bases from V and 5 bases from J; junction bases left unmatched: 3. The length of the CDR3 is 14 residues. The germline V gene has CDR1 SGDLS and CDR2 YYNGEE. For the CDR3, the DNA is TGTGCCAGCAGCGTTCAGGGGGCAGACAATGAGCAGTTCTTC. Translation: CASSVQGADNEQFF.

The chain joins TRBV7-3 to TRBJ1-6; 7 bases are a match to TRBD1. Germline CDR1 is SGHTA and CDR2 is FQGTGA. This CDR3 comprises 14 residues. J gave up 6 bases and V 5 bases, and 4 bases lay outside the gene matches. The CDR3 sequence: CASSAGQSNSPLHF. The CDR3 DNA is TGTGCCAGCAGCGCGGGACAGTCTAATTCACCCCTCCACTTT.

CDR3 sequence: CASFLGEREDGEQFF. CDR3 DNA sequence: TGTGCCAGCTTCTTAGGGGAGCGGGAGGACGGTGAGCAGTTCTTC. V usage is TRBV7-9 and J usage is TRBJ2-1; 9 bases align to TRBD2. The CDR3 covers 15 residues. The V gene's germline CDR1 is SEHNR and CDR2 FQNEAQ (reference sequence). V shed 8 bases, J shed 9 bases, and the junction held 14 bases outside the gene matches. The whole variable domain, filled in from reference TRBV7-9 and TRBJ2-1, reads DTGVSQNPRHKITKRGQNVTFRCDPISEHNRLYWYRQTLGQGPEFLTYFQNEAQLEKSRLLSDRFSAERPKGSFSTLEIQRTEQGDSAMYLCASFLGEREDGEQFFGPGTRLTVL.

CDR3 DNA: TGCAGTGCCCAGGATACGCAGTATTTT. Protein sequence: CSAQDTQYF. The chain recombines TRBV20-1 with TRBJ2-3, with D unclear. The germline V gene encodes CDR1 DFQATT and CDR2 SNEGSKA (reference sequence). There are 9 residues in the CDR3. Between the trimmed V and J ends, which lost 6 bases and 6 bases, there was a span of 4 bases.

CDR3 DNA: TGTGCCAGCAGCTTTACAGGGGGGATCAATCAGCCCCAGCATTTT. Translating gives CASSFTGGINQPQHF. The chain joins TRBV5-6 to TRBJ1-5; 8 nucleotides agree with TRBD1. The junction had 4 bases not matched to a gene; V was cut back by 2 bases and J by 3 bases. CDR3 length: 15 residues. Germline CDR1 and CDR2: SGHDT and YYEEEE.

V usage is TRBV5-8 and J usage is TRBJ2-7, with 12 nucleotides matching TRBD1. CDR1 SGHTS and CDR2 YDEGEE come from the germline V gene. Trimming took 6 bases from V and 4 from J; bases not matched to a gene: 8. The CDR3 consists of 15 residues. The CDR3 DNA reads as TGTGCCAGCAACTTAGGGACAGGGGGCGATTACGAGCAGTACTTC. Protein product: CASNLGTGGDYEQYF. Combining the CDR3 with reference TRBV5-8 and TRBJ2-7 gives the whole variable domain EAGVTQSPTHLIKTRGQQATLRCSPISGHTSVYWYQQALGLGLQFLLWYDEGEERNRGNFPPRFSGRQFPNYSSELNVNALELEDSALYLCASNLGTGGDYEQYFGPGTRLTVT.

This chain connects TRBV12-3 or TRBV12-4 to TRBJ2-5; weak D call: TRBD1 (5 bases). The CDR3 length is 13 residues. The V and J ends lost 8 bases and 1 base respectively, with 11 bases between them. CDR3 sequence: CASGRQLQETQYF. The DNA of the CDR3 is TGTGCCAGCGGCAGACAGCTCCAAGAGACCCAGTACTTC.

The chain carries TRBV7-8 and TRBJ1-6; no clear D gene. Per germline, CDR1 SGHVS and CDR2 FQNEAQ. V dropped 4 bases and J dropped 10 bases, with 11 bases sitting between them. The CDR3 contains 13 residues. CDR3 bases: TGTGCCAGCAGCTCGACTGGCATATCACCCCTCCACTTT. Translated, it gives CASSSTGISPLHF. Supplemented by reference TRBV7-8 and TRBJ1-6, the full variable domain reads GAGVSQSPRYKVAKRGQDVALRCDPISGHVSLFWYQQALGQGPEFLTYFQNEAQLDKSGLPSDRFFAERPEGSVSTLKIQRTQQEDSAVYLCASSSTGISPLHFGNGTRLTVT.

This clone was observed a single time. The chain links TRBV6-5 to TRBJ1-3; D might be TRBD1 (6 bases). Per germline, CDR1 MNHEY and CDR2 SVGAGI. V shed 5 bases and J shed 4 bases, with 12 bases lying between them. CDR3 size: 14 residues. CDR3 sequence (DNA): TGTGCCAGCAGTCGGACAGTTTCGGGAAACACCATATATTTT. Translating it yields CASSRTVSGNTIYF.

This sequence joins TRBV27 and TRBJ1-4, with a weak D call TRBD1 (5 bases). Deletions cut 3 bases from V and 5 bases from J, with 13 bases between. Germline V gives CDR1 MNHEY, CDR2 SMNVEV (reference sequence). The CDR3 length is 15 residues. CDR3 sequence: CASSFNGGENEKLFF. CDR3 nucleotide sequence: TGTGCCAGCAGTTTTAACGGGGGGGAAAATGAAAAACTGTTTTTT.

This rearrangement joins TRBV4-2 to TRBJ2-7, with 8 bases lining up with TRBD2. The CDR3 is 18 amino acids. V shed 1 base and J 3 bases; nucleotides not matched to a gene: 14. CDR1 and CDR2 (germline): LGHNA, YNFKEQ. The DNA for the CDR3 is TGTGCCAGCAGCCAAGGGGCCAGGATAAGCGGGGGCCACTACGAGCAGTACTTC. Translating it yields CASSQGARISGGHYEQYF.

The chain joins TRBV4-1 to TRBJ1-5, with D tentatively TRBD1 (5 bases). This CDR3 is 16 amino acids long. Germline CDR1 reads MGHRA; CDR2 reads YSYEKL. Trimming left V 1 base short and J 2 bases short, with 12 bases between. The CDR3 spells CASSQVSGSGNQPQHF. DNA of the CDR3: TGCGCCAGCAGCCAAGTATCAGGGTCGGGCAATCAGCCCCAGCATTTT.

This clone was detected once. The chain joins TRBV2 to TRBJ1-6; D might be TRBD1 (5 bases). This CDR3 has 14 amino acids. The V end was cut by 8 bases, the J end by 6 bases, with 14 bases between. Germline CDR1 SNHLY, CDR2 FYNNEI. DNA for the CDR3: TGTGCCAGCCCAGGAGGGGTTGGTAATTCACCCCTCCACTTT. Translated, it gives CASPGGVGNSPLHF.

The chain carries TRBV7-9 and TRBJ1-6; TRBD1 aligns across 7 bases. Germline CDR1 is SEHNR and CDR2 is FQNEAQ (reference sequence). Trimming removed 7 bases from V and 0 bases from J; junction bases left unmatched: 12. The CDR3 totals 18 residues. In DNA, the CDR3 is TGTGCCAGCAATCGGGGGACAGCTCAGAGCTCCTATAATTCACCCCTCCACTTT. Encoded protein: CASNRGTAQSSYNSPLHF. The full variable domain, its missing parts supplied by reference TRBV7-9 and TRBJ1-6, is DTGVSQNPRHKITKRGQNVTFRCDPISEHNRLYWYRQTLGQGPEFLTYFQNEAQLEKSRLLSDRFSAERPKGSFSTLEIQRTEQGDSAMYLCASNRGTAQSSYNSPLHFGNGTRLTVT.

The chain links TRBV9 to TRBJ1-2, with D tentatively TRBD1 (5 bases). The CDR3 sequence is 11 residues long. Trimming removed 3 bases at V and 8 bases at J, with 8 bases between. Germline V gene data show CDR1 as SGDLS and CDR2 as YYNGEE. DNA for the CDR3: TGTGCCAGCAGCGCAGGGCGAGGCTACACCTTC. Translation gives CASSAGRGYTF.

The gene calls are TRBV11-2 and TRBJ1-1; tentative D call: TRBD1 (5 bases). Trimming pared 1 base from V and 0 bases from J, leaving 9 bases between. This CDR3 is 15 amino acids long. CDR1 and CDR2 from the germline V gene are SGHAT and FQNNGV. The CDR3 nucleotides read TGTGCCAGCAGCTTAGGAGCAGGGATGAACACTGAAGCTTTCTTT. It specifies CASSLGAGMNTEAFF.

The chain is built from TRBV6-5 and TRBJ1-2, with 7 positions matching TRBD1. This CDR3 comprises 16 residues. V dropped 0 bases and J dropped 2; count of bases not matched to a gene: 6. CDR1 is MNHEY and CDR2 is SVGAGI in the germline V gene. The DNA for the CDR3 is TGTGCCAGCAGTTACTCCCTTGGACAGGCCAACTATGGCTACACCTTC. Residues: CASSYSLGQANYGYTF.

The chain employs TRBV6-5 and TRBJ1-4; D is perhaps TRBD1 (6 bases). CDR1 and CDR2 (germline): MNHEY, SVGAGI. This CDR3 spans 14 amino acids. V was pared by 0 bases and J by 7 bases, with 9 bases between. The CDR3 DNA is TGTGCCAGCAGTTACTCGGGACAACGTGAAAAACTGTTTTTT. Residues: CASSYSGQREKLFF.

This clone appeared a few times. This chain joins TRBV6-2 or TRBV6-3 and TRBJ1-2; no reliable D call. With 0 bases removed from V and 4 bases from J, the gap between germline ends came to 12 bases. Per the germline V gene, CDR1 is MNHEY and CDR2 is SVGEGT. The CDR3 totals 15 residues. The CDR3, as DNA: TGTGCCAGCAGTTACTCAGGAGGCCCTCTCTATGGCTACACCTTC. It codes for CASSYSGGPLYGYTF.

The rearrangement uses TRBV24-1 and TRBJ2-3; possibly TRBD1 for D (6 bases). The V gene's germline CDR1 is KGHDR and CDR2 SFDVKD. The CDR3 spans 14 residues. V gave up 4 bases and J gave up 3 bases, with 10 bases separating them. This CDR3 is CATSETGFTDTQYF. DNA for the CDR3: TGTGCCACCAGTGAAACAGGGTTTACAGATACGCAGTATTTT.

The chain combines TRBV7-2 with TRBJ1-1; D is perhaps TRBD1 (6 bases). This CDR3 region has 16 residues. V lost 5 bases and J 3 bases, leaving 19 bases between the germline ends. Germline V gene lookup returns CDR1 SGHTA and CDR2 FQGNSA. The CDR3 nucleotides read TGTGCCAGCAGCCTGTCGGCGGTCGGGGGGCACACTGAAGCTTTCTTT. Its protein product is CASSLSAVGGHTEAFF.

J is TRBJ2-2 and V is TRBV5-4; D is uncertain. V was clipped by 0 bases and J by 0 bases, with 6 bases between them. The CDR3 has 15 residues. Germline CDR1 reads SGHNT; CDR2 reads YYREEE (reference sequence). CDR3 coding DNA: TGTGCCAGCAGCTTGGGACAACCGAACACCGGGGAGCTGTTTTTT. Amino acids: CASSLGQPNTGELFF. Full variable domain (remainder filled in from reference TRBV5-4 and TRBJ2-2): ETGVTQSPTHLIKTRGQQVTLRCSSQSGHNTVSWYQQALGQGPQFIFQYYREEENGRGNFPPRFSGLQFPNYSSELNVNALELDDSALYLCASSLGQPNTGELFFGEGSRLTVL.

V is TRBV19 and J is TRBJ1-1, with 7 nucleotides matching TRBD1. In germline, CDR1 is LNHDA, CDR2 SQIVND (reference sequence). V dropped 3 bases and J dropped 6; count of bases not matched to a gene: 4. This CDR3 spans 13 amino acids. The CDR3 sequence is CASSMTGLAEAFF. CDR3 in DNA: TGTGCCAGTAGTATGACAGGGTTGGCTGAAGCTTTCTTT.

The chain carries TRBV19 and TRBJ2-3; no clear D. The CDR3 totals 14 residues. Germline V gives CDR1 LNHDA, CDR2 SQIVND (reference sequence). Trimming removed 3 bases from V and 4 bases from J, with 11 bases in between. CDR3 sequence (DNA): TGTGCCAGTAGTATTTCTCGCACAGCAGATACGCAGTATTTT. Its protein product is CASSISRTADTQYF. Full variable domain (missing parts from reference TRBV19 and TRBJ2-3): DGGITQSPKYLFRKEGQNVTLSCEQNLNHDAMYWYRQDPGQGLRLIYYSQIVNDFQKGDIAEGYSVSREKKESFPLTVTSAQKNPTAFYLCASSISRTADTQYFGPGTRLTVL.

In its sample, this clone was seen a few times. For the CDR3, the DNA is TGTGCCAGCAGCTCCGGGACTTATAGGAGTACAGATACGCAGTATTTT. This sequence encodes CASSSGTYRSTDTQYF. The chain employs TRBV7-8 and TRBJ2-3, with D tentatively TRBD2 (6 bases). The CDR3 has 16 residues. Germline lookup yields CDR1 SGHVS and CDR2 FQNEAQ. The V end lost 4 bases, the J end lost 3 bases, and 17 bases lay between the germline ends.

The CDR3 reads CASSEPPDSSYTF. For the CDR3, the DNA is TGCGCCAGCAGCGAACCCCCGGACTCGAGCTACACCTTC. The chain joins TRBV5-1 to TRBJ1-2; no firm D call. Trimming removed 4 bases from V and 9 bases from J, with 16 bases in between. CDR1 is SGHRS and CDR2 is YFSETQ in the germline V gene. This CDR3 has 13 residues.